Listed below are T cell receptor beta chains from one sample, sequenced in a study of blood T cells in healthy people across ages. MiXCR, applied by TCRdb to the 5' RACE reads, yields one record per CDR3 protein. The table records fewer than 1.5 million distinct CDR3 sequences, roughly 45% of them present only once. Sequenced material: blood. The receptor set was obtained from a woman in her late teens or twenties in good health. The CDR3 runs from the conserved cysteine through the conserved F or W. A D gene is named only where the DNA matches it firmly. The listing skips clone size in some rows; elsewhere it reads once, few, many or a size class.

clone size,D gene,J gene,V gene,CDR3 protein,CDR3 DNA
-,TRBD1,TRBJ2-1,TRBV11-2,CASSLERTGVYNEQFF,TGTGCCAGCAGCTTAGAACGGACAGGCGTATACAATGAGCAGTTCTTC
few,TRBD2,TRBJ2-1,TRBV20-1,CSARSLVGGSSYNEQFF,TGCAGTGCTAGATCATTAGTCGGGGGGAGCTCCTACAATGAGCAGTTCTTC
-,-,TRBJ1-2,TRBV10-3,CAISESTATGYTF,TGTGCCATCAGTGAGTCGACGGCGACGGGCTACACCTTC
few,-,TRBJ1-2,TRBV14,CASSLTATSNYGYTF,TGTGCCAGCAGCTTAACAGCGACTTCTAACTATGGCTACACCTTC
few,-,TRBJ2-5,TRBV15,CATSRDGETQYF,TGTGCCACCAGCAGAGATGGGGAGACCCAGTACTTC
-,-,TRBJ1-2,TRBV6-5,CASTPDSVNYGYTF,TGTGCCAGCACCCCGGACAGTGTGAACTATGGCTACACCTTC
few,-,TRBJ2-5,TRBV20-1,CSASLRTGWYQETQYF,TGCAGTGCTAGCCTCCGGACGGGGTGGTACCAAGAGACCCAGTACTTC
-,-,TRBJ2-1,TRBV4-2,CASSQGPGRSISISYNEQFF,TGTGCCAGCAGCCAAGGGCCGGGACGGTCGATAAGTATCTCCTACAATGAGCAGTTCTTC
few,TRBD1,TRBJ2-7,TRBV7-6,CASSLGDSGNYEQYF,TGTGCCAGCAGCTTAGGGGACAGCGGTAACTACGAGCAGTACTTC
-,-,TRBJ2-3,TRBV20-1,CSARDPYTDTQYF,TGCAGTGCTAGAGATCCCTACACAGATACGCAGTATTTT
-,-,TRBJ1-6,TRBV12-3/TRBV12-4,CASSVQGDSPLHF,TGTGCCAGCAGTGTCCAGGGCGATTCACCCCTCCACTTT
few,TRBD2,TRBJ2-5,TRBV4-1,CASSQAPSGGETQYF,TGCGCCAGCAGCCAAGCCCCTAGCGGAGGGGAGACCCAGTACTTC
-,-,TRBJ2-3,TRBV2,CASSAQGGGDTQYF,TGTGCCAGCAGTGCCCAGGGAGGGGGAGATACGCAGTATTTT
-,TRBD2,TRBJ2-7,TRBV12-3/TRBV12-4,CASSFYGTSYSGSIYEQYF,TGTGCCAGCAGTTTTTACGGGACAAGTTATAGCGGGAGCATTTACGAGCAGTACTTC
-,-,TRBJ2-2,TRBV13,CASSPRDLQQPNTGELFF,TGTGCCAGCAGCCCGAGGGACTTACAACAACCGAACACCGGGGAGCTGTTTTTT
few,-,TRBJ2-7,TRBV6-5,CASSYSVQGTYEQYF,TGTGCCAGCAGTTACTCGGTACAGGGAACCTACGAGCAGTACTTC
-,TRBD1,TRBJ1-2,TRBV20-1,CSAQGQGWGYGYTF,TGCAGTGCCCAAGGACAGGGATGGGGCTATGGCTACACCTTC
few,-,TRBJ2-4,TRBV10-2,CASSEGQGIQYF,TGCGCCAGCAGTGAGGGACAAGGGATTCAGTACTTC
-,-,TRBJ1-2,TRBV25-1,CASSESFRGGIYGYTF,TGTGCCAGCAGTGAATCATTCCGGGGCGGAATATATGGCTACACCTTC
-,TRBD2,TRBJ2-2,TRBV12-3/TRBV12-4,CASSLNRGGPSTGELFF,TGTGCCAGCAGTTTGAATCGGGGAGGGCCCAGCACCGGGGAGCTGTTTTTT
few,-,TRBJ2-5,TRBV12-3/TRBV12-4,CASSLREGGETQYF,TGTGCCAGCAGTTTAAGGGAAGGGGGAGAGACCCAGTACTTC
few,-,TRBJ2-5,TRBV20-1,CSAREGTAGETQYF,TGCAGTGCTAGAGAGGGGACTGCCGGGGAGACCCAGTACTTC
-,-,TRBJ2-5,TRBV12-3/TRBV12-4,CASSYQAGEETQYF,TGTGCCAGCAGTTATCAGGCGGGCGAGGAGACCCAGTACTTC
-,TRBD2,TRBJ2-1,TRBV6-6,CASRDGLAGGYNEQFF,TGTGCCAGCAGGGACGGACTAGCGGGGGGTTACAATGAGCAGTTCTTC
many,-,TRBJ2-1,TRBV7-2,CASSLGAASYNEQFF,TGTGCCAGCAGCTTAGGGGCAGCCTCCTACAATGAGCAGTTCTTC
few,-,TRBJ2-5,TRBV20-1,CSALSLGLQETQYF,TGCAGCGCACTTTCCCTGGGACTCCAAGAGACCCAGTACTTC
once,-,TRBJ2-3,TRBV6-5,CASSDTGVRTDTQYF,TGTGCCAGCAGCGACACGGGGGTTAGGACAGATACGCAGTATTTT
many,-,TRBJ2-7,TRBV20-1,CSVRTDYEQYF,TGCAGTGTCCGGACGGACTACGAGCAGTACTTC
many,-,TRBJ2-5,TRBV28,CASSLRGIETQYF,TGTGCCAGCAGTTTACGCGGGATTGAGACCCAGTACTTC
-,-,TRBJ2-7,TRBV27,CASSVSPENEQYF,TGTGCCAGCAGTGTTTCTCCGGAGAACGAGCAGTACTTC
-,-,TRBJ1-1,TRBV20-1,CSARVRTVTLNTEAFF,TGCAGTGCTAGAGTGCGCACAGTGACCCTGAACACTGAAGCTTTCTTT
-,-,TRBJ2-1,TRBV29-1,CSVEVGGGDEQFF,TGCAGCGTTGAAGTGGGAGGGGGGGATGAGCAGTTCTTC
-,-,TRBJ2-7,TRBV27,CVSSFVGDHEQYF,TGTGTCAGCAGTTTCGTGGGGGATCACGAGCAGTACTTC
-,-,TRBJ1-5,TRBV6-6,CASRTPNEGVQHF,TGTGCCAGCAGAACCCCAAACGAGGGCGTCCAGCATTTT
-,TRBD1,TRBJ2-5,TRBV5-1,CASSLAYPGQTQETQYF,TGCGCCAGCAGCTTGGCTTATCCGGGACAGACCCAAGAGACCCAGTACTTC
-,TRBD1,TRBJ1-5,TRBV20-1,CSAGGTAREPQHF,TGCAGTGCTGGAGGGACAGCGCGGGAGCCCCAGCATTTT
-,-,TRBJ2-2,TRBV29-1,CSVDQANTGGLFF,TGCAGCGTTGATCAGGCGAACACCGGGGGGCTGTTTTTT
once,TRBD1,TRBJ1-2,TRBV6-5,CAGSYSSGTGGNGYTF,TGTGCCGGCAGTTACTCGAGCGGGACAGGGGGCAATGGCTACACCTTC
-,-,TRBJ2-7,TRBV4-1,CASSQGDDEQYF,TGCGCCAGCAGCCAAGGCGACGACGAGCAGTACTTC
many,TRBD1,TRBJ1-4,TRBV12-3/TRBV12-4,CASSFRQGLNEKLFF,TGTGCCAGCAGCTTTCGACAGGGGCTTAATGAAAAACTGTTTTTT
few,TRBD2,TRBJ2-1,TRBV4-1,CASSHTSGNEQFF,TGCGCCAGCAGCCATACTAGCGGCAATGAGCAGTTCTTC
-,-,TRBJ2-7,TRBV20-1,CSASQTNVEQYF,TGCAGTGCCTCCCAGACCAATGTCGAGCAGTACTTC
-,TRBD1,TRBJ2-7,TRBV28,CASSAPGQGLHEQYF,TGTGCCAGCAGTGCTCCGGGACAGGGTTTACACGAGCAGTACTTC
-,TRBD2,TRBJ2-1,TRBV7-2,CASSRTTSGEQFF,TGTGCCAGCAGCCGAACGACTAGCGGGGAGCAGTTCTTC
few,-,TRBJ1-5,TRBV28,CASSFIGTESNQPQHF,TGTGCCAGCAGTTTTATCGGTACGGAGTCCAATCAGCCCCAGCATTTT
few,-,TRBJ2-1,TRBV4-1,CASSNGLNEQFF,TGCGCCAGCAGCAACGGGCTGAATGAGCAGTTCTTC
-,-,TRBJ1-4,TRBV7-9,CASSTTLGQGREKLFF,TGTGCCAGCAGCACCACCTTAGGGCAGGGGCGCGAAAAACTGTTTTTT
-,TRBD1,TRBJ2-1,TRBV20-1,CSAETGSYNEQFF,TGCAGTGCTGAGACAGGGTCCTACAATGAGCAGTTCTTC
few,TRBD1,TRBJ1-6,TRBV5-1,CASSSTGDYNSPLHF,TGCGCCAGCAGCTCGACAGGGGACTATAATTCACCCCTCCACTTT
many,-,TRBJ1-2,TRBV5-1,CASSLDGPYGYTF,TGCGCCAGCAGCTTGGACGGGCCTTATGGCTACACCTTC
-,-,TRBJ2-5,TRBV6-1,CASSGSSGETQYF,TGTGCCAGCAGTGGGAGTAGCGGAGAGACCCAGTACTTC
few,-,TRBJ2-3,TRBV27,CASSPTTEHYTDTQYF,TGTGCCAGCAGTCCAACCACAGAACACTACACAGATACGCAGTATTTT
-,TRBD2,TRBJ2-7,TRBV27,CASRRTSDYNEQYF,TGTGCCAGCAGGCGGACTAGCGACTACAATGAGCAGTACTTC